The clone carrying this T cell receptor (beta chain) was seen many times. Its antigen is still unknown. This specimen comes from a study of identical twins. Study results and caveats: Twin-shared out-of-frame alpha sequences were enriched for low generation probability.

Unique molecular identifiers were present on cDNA, and template switching added a universal primer site. In TCRdb, the 5' RACE reads were re-called with MiXCR into one record per CDR3 protein. The sample has 500,000 to 700,000 distinct CDR3 sequences; around 7.4% are singletons. V gave up 4 bases and J gave up 8 bases, with 15 bases separating them. There are 13 residues in the CDR3. Germline V CDR1 and CDR2: SGHRS, YFSETQ. These data also featured in a second study, about yellow fever vaccine responses in identical twins.

The chain employs TRBV5-1 and TRBJ1-2, with a possible D match to TRBD1 (6 bases). The sequencing sample was made of PBMCs. This clonotype was obtained from a woman aged 18-30 years in good health. The CDR3 DNA reads as TGCGCCAGCAGCCCCGGGGGGGGGCAAGGCTACACCTTC. It specifies CASSPGGGQGYTF.